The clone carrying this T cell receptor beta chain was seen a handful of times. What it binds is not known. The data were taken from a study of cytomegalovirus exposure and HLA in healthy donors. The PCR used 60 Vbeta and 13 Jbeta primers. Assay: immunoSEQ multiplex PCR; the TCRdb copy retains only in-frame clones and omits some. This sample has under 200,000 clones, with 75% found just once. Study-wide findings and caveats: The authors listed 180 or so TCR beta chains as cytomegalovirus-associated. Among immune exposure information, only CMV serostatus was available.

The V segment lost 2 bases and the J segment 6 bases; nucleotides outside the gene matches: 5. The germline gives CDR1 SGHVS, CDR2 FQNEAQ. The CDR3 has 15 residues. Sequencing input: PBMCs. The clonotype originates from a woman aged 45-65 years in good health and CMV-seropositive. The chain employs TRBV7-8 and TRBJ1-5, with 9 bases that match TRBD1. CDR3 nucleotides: TGTGCCAGCAGCTTATCTGACAGGGGGGGTCAGCCCCAGCATTTT. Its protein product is CASSLSDRGGQPQHF.